The 22 T cell receptor beta chains below all came from one sample that was sequenced in a study of blood T cell repertoires in COVID-19. The table came from immunoSEQ multiplex PCR; TCRdb's copy has only in-frame clones and leaves some out. Among roughly 250,000 clones, roughly four fifths were seen once, and the ten largest hold around 12%. The sequencing sample was made of peripheral blood. Receptors originate from a woman aged 60-75 years with active or convalescent COVID-19.

A few counts support this clone. V usage is TRBV5-5 and J usage is TRBJ1-2; 8 nucleotides match TRBD1. Germline assignment: CDR1 SGHKS and CDR2 YYEKEE (reference sequence). The CDR3 contains 16 residues. V shed 1 base and J 2 bases; nucleotides not matched to a gene: 7. As DNA, the CDR3 is TGTGCCAGCAGCTTGATCGCCAACAGGGGGAACTATGGCTACACCTTC. Encoded protein: CASSLIANRGNYGYTF.

The chain employs TRBV5-1 and TRBJ1-2; 9 positions agree with TRBD1. Germline CDR1 and CDR2: SGHRS and YFSETQ. This CDR3 comprises 15 residues. Losses at the gene ends were 0 bases for V and 2 bases for J; bases not matched to a gene: 2. The CDR3 region is CASSLAGTGNYGYTF. The CDR3 DNA reads as TGCGCCAGCAGCTTGGCGGGGACAGGGAACTATGGCTACACCTTC. Full variable domain (missing parts from reference TRBV5-1 and TRBJ1-2): KAGVTQTPRYLIKTRGQQVTLSCSPISGHRSVSWYQQTPGQGLQFLFEYFSETQRNKGNFPGRFSGRQFSNSRSEMNVSTLELGDSALYLCASSLAGTGNYGYTFGSGTRLTVV.

The chain joins TRBV2 to TRBJ1-6; 8 bases line up with TRBD1. Germline lookup yields CDR1 SNHLY and CDR2 FYNNEI. V shed 5 bases, J shed 10 bases, and the junction held 10 bases outside the gene matches. There are 15 residues in the CDR3. This chain's CDR3 is CASSPDRVDRSPLHF. The CDR3 nucleotides read TGTGCCAGCAGTCCGGACAGGGTAGACCGGTCACCCCTCCACTTT. Full variable domain (rest looked up from reference TRBV2 and TRBJ1-6): EPEVTQTPSHQVTQMGQEVILRCVPISNHLYFYWYRQILGQKVEFLVSFYNNEISEKSEIFDDQFSVERPDGSNFTLKIRSTKLEDSAMYFCASSPDRVDRSPLHFGNGTRLTVT.

V is TRBV19 and J is TRBJ2-2; 7 bases align to TRBD1. V was pared by 4 bases and J by 3 bases, with 2 bases of the junction left unmatched. The CDR3 runs 14 residues. Germline V gene sequence: CDR1 LNHDA, CDR2 SQIVND (reference sequence). The CDR3 nucleotides read TGTGCCAGTAGTACAGGGGGTGACACCGGGGAGCTGTTTTTT. It yields the protein CASSTGGDTGELFF.

This chain uses TRBV2 with TRBJ1-5, with 10 bases identical to TRBD1. CDR1 is SNHLY, CDR2 FYNNEI, per germline. The V and J ends lost 4 bases and 3 bases, in that order; junction bases with no gene match: 3. The CDR3 is 15 amino acids. The CDR3 loop reads CASSGQGAFNQPQHF. The CDR3 DNA sequence: TGTGCCAGCAGTGGACAGGGGGCATTCAATCAGCCCCAGCATTTT.

This chain uses TRBV27 with TRBJ1-1; D might be TRBD1 (5 bases). CDR3 length: 14 amino acids. Germline CDR1 MNHEY, CDR2 SMNVEV (reference sequence). Between the trimmed V and J ends, which lost 5 bases and 8 bases, there was a span of 18 bases. For the CDR3, the DNA is TGTGCCAGCAGTGAAACCACCCGCCGGGGGGAAGCTTTCTTT. Its translation is CASSETTRRGEAFF.

The rearrangement joins TRBV27 to TRBJ2-3; a weak D match, TRBD1 (6 bases). Trimming took 0 bases from V and 4 from J, leaving 11 bases between them. The length of the CDR3 is 15 residues. Germline-derived CDR1 and CDR2 are MNHEY and SMNVEV (reference sequence). In nucleotides, the CDR3 is TGTGCCAGCAGTTTATCAACAGGGCTGGCAGATACGCAGTATTTT. Protein sequence: CASSLSTGLADTQYF.

The chain links TRBV4-2 to TRBJ2-1; 12 bases agree with TRBD2. Per the germline V gene, CDR1 is LGHNA and CDR2 is YNFKEQ. The CDR3 has 19 residues. The V gene end was trimmed by 0 bases and the J gene end by 5 bases; junction bases not matched to a gene: 11. CDR3 protein: CASSQEELASGGADNEQFF. CDR3 nucleotide sequence: TGTGCCAGCAGCCAAGAGGAATTGGCTAGCGGGGGGGCGGACAATGAGCAGTTCTTC.

The V and J genes are TRBV29-1 and TRBJ1-2; D call uncertain. V shed 0 bases and J shed 5 bases, with 7 bases lying between them. Per germline, CDR1 SQVTM and CDR2 ANQGSEA. The CDR3 runs to 12 residues. CDR3 region: CSVEDQIYGYTF. The CDR3 bases are TGCAGCGTTGAAGATCAGATATATGGCTACACCTTC.

This rearrangement joins TRBV28 to TRBJ1-2; no firm D call. Germline-derived CDR1 and CDR2 are MDHEN and SYDVKM. This CDR3 has 12 amino acids. Deletions cut 4 bases from V and 7 bases from J, with 10 bases between. CDR3 sequence reads: CASSSSYGGYTF. The CDR3 nucleotides read TGTGCCAGCAGTTCAAGTTACGGTGGCTACACCTTC.

This sequence joins TRBV7-9 and TRBJ1-1; D is unresolved. The germline gives CDR1 SEHNR, CDR2 FQNEAQ (reference sequence). V was trimmed by 1 base and J by 5 bases, leaving 14 bases between them. The CDR3 contains 15 residues. CDR3 bases: TGTGCCAGCAGCTTAGTCGTAGGAGGGAGAACTGAAGCTTTCTTT. As protein: CASSLVVGGRTEAFF.

This clone showed up just a few times. V gene TRBV3-1 (or the pseudogene TRBV3-2) combines with J gene TRBJ1-6; no clear D. The V end was cut by 1 base, the J end by 3 bases, with 13 bases between. CDR1 and CDR2 from the germline V gene are LGHDT and YNNKEL (reference sequence). This CDR3 is 17 amino acids long. The CDR3 reads CASSQGGGSRYNSPLHF. CDR3 DNA: TGTGCCAGCAGCCAAGGGGGAGGATCCCGCTATAATTCACCCCTCCACTTT.

This chain connects TRBV21-1 to TRBJ2-1; TRBD1, the table's D call, was not compared with the DNA. TRBV21-1 is a recognized pseudogene. This CDR3 has 13 amino acids. CDR3 DNA sequence: TGTGCCAGCAGCGCTAGGGGGTACCATGAGCAGTTCTTC. It translates to CASSARGYHEQFF.

The chain employs TRBV6-2 or TRBV6-3 and TRBJ2-5; 12 bases are a match to TRBD2. The ends lost 6 bases at V and 5 bases at J; junction bases unmatched: 7. The CDR3 length is 15 residues. Per germline, CDR1 MNHEY and CDR2 SVGEGT. CDR3 amino acids: CASRPSGGASETQYF. The CDR3 coding sequence is TGTGCCAGCAGACCTAGCGGGGGGGCCTCCGAGACCCAGTACTTC.

V usage is TRBV19 and J usage is TRBJ2-5, with no clear D. CDR3 size: 16 residues. The germline gives CDR1 LNHDA, CDR2 SQIVND (reference sequence). Trimming left V 4 bases short and J 1 base short, with 16 bases between. CDR3 amino acids: CASSTGRTGFQETQYF. The CDR3 DNA sequence: TGTGCCAGTAGTACCGGTAGAACCGGTTTCCAAGAGACCCAGTACTTC.

The chain carries TRBV11-2 and TRBJ2-4, with 11 bases identical to TRBD2. The CDR3 totals 15 residues. Germline V gives CDR1 SGHAT, CDR2 FQNNGV. The V and J ends lost 5 bases and 1 base, in that order; junction bases with no gene match: 1. The CDR3 DNA follows: TGTGCCAGCAGCCGGACTAGCGGGGCCAAAAACATTCAGTACTTC. This sequence encodes CASSRTSGAKNIQYF.

This chain uses TRBV5-4 with TRBJ2-2, with D possibly being TRBD1 (6 bases). Germline V lookup: CDR1 SGHNT, CDR2 YYREEE (reference sequence). This CDR3 contains 15 residues. V was clipped by 1 base and J by 4 bases, with 11 bases between them. CDR3 residues: CASSLLQGRTGELFF. The CDR3 nucleotides read TGTGCCAGCAGCTTGTTACAGGGACGCACCGGGGAGCTGTTTTTT.

Here the CDR3 DNA reads TGTGCCAGCAGTTATTTGTACAGGGGGGATGAGCAGTTCTTC. The encoded protein is CASSYLYRGDEQFF. The chain recombines TRBV6-2 or TRBV6-3 with TRBJ2-1; TRBD1 agrees at 8 bases. The germline gives CDR1 MNHEY, CDR2 SVGEGT. The CDR3 spans 14 residues. V shed 3 bases and J 8 bases; nucleotides not matched to a gene: 6.

The CDR3 DNA is TGTGCCAGCAGTGCGGGGGGAGGCTATGGCTACACCTTC. Amino acids: CASSAGGGYGYTF. The J gene is TRBJ1-2, the V gene TRBV2; maybe TRBD1 (5 bases). V was shortened by 4 bases and J by 4 bases, with 10 bases between the two germline ends. The length of the CDR3 is 13 residues. CDR1 is SNHLY, CDR2 FYNNEI, per germline.

This sequence joins TRBV4-3 and TRBJ2-7, with no clear D. Trimming stripped 4 bases from V and 3 bases from J, with 4 bases between. Germline-derived CDR1 and CDR2 are LGHNA and YSLEER. The CDR3 spans 11 residues. The CDR3 DNA is TGCGCCAGCAGCCTATTCTACGAGCAGTACTTC. It codes for CASSLFYEQYF.

The genes are TRBV10-3 and TRBJ2-1; 8 bases agree with TRBD2. V shed 10 bases and J 8 bases; nucleotides not matched to a gene: 10. Germline V gene data show CDR1 as ENHRY and CDR2 as SYGVKD. The CDR3 is 13 amino acids. This CDR3 reads CATGGAKGDEQFF. Here the CDR3 DNA reads TGTGCCACCGGGGGGGCCAAGGGCGATGAGCAGTTCTTC.

CDR3 in amino acids: CAISEEPRLLRGNYGYTF. The CDR3 nucleotides are TGTGCCATCAGTGAGGAGCCCCGTCTTTTGCGGGGCAACTATGGCTACACCTTC. The chain has TRBV10-3 and TRBJ1-2, with D maybe TRBD1 (5 bases). Germline CDR1 and CDR2: ENHRY and SYGVKD. Trimming removed 2 bases from V and 2 bases from J, with 21 bases in between. The CDR3 spans 18 residues.